The sequence of this T cell receptor (beta chain) was determined in a study of blood T cell repertoires in COVID-19. V lost 3 bases and J lost 2; bases outside the gene matches: 5. CDR3 length: 16 amino acids. Germline V lookup: CDR1 LNHDA, CDR2 SQIVND (reference sequence). Authors' data handling: For nucleated cells, counts were estimated from reference gene primer amplification. Produced via immunoSEQ multiplex PCR; TCRdb's table is partial and in-frame only. The V and J calls and clone size come from that table; D and trimming were worked out from the DNA. The profile shows 100,000 to 150,000 clones, roughly four fifths of them singletons.

Source material: peripheral blood. The J gene is TRBJ2-1, the V gene TRBV19; 9 bases are shared with TRBD2. The sequence derives from a man aged 25 to 40 with COVID-19, enrolled during active disease. The CDR3 protein is CASSIPLAGTYNEQFF. The CDR3 nucleotides are TGTGCCAGTAGTATCCCACTAGCGGGTACCTACAATGAGCAGTTCTTC.